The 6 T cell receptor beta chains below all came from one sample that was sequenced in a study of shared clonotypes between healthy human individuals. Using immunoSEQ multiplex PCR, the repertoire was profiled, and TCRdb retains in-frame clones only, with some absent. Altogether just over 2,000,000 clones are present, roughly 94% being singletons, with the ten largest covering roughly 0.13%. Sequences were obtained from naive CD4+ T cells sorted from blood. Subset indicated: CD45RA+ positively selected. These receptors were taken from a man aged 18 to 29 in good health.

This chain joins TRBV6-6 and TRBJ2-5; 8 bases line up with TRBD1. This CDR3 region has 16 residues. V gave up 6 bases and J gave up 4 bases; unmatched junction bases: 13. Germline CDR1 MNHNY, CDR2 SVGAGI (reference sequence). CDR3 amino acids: CASRPPDRVEGETQYF. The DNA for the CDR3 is TGTGCCAGCAGACCACCGGACAGGGTGGAGGGAGAGACCCAGTACTTC.

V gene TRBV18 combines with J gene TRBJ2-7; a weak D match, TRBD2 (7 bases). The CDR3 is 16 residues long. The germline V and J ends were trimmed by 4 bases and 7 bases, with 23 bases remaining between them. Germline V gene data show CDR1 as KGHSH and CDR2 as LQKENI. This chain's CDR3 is CASSQAGTGGLFEQYF. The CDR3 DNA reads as TGTGCCAGCTCACAGGCCGGGACGGGGGGCCTCTTTGAGCAGTACTTC.

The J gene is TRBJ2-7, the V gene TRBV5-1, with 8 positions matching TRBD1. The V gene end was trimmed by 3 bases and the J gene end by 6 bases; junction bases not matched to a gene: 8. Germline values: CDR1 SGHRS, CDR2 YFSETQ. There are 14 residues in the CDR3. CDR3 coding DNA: TGCGCCAGCAGCTCGCGGACAGGGTCAAGCGAGCAGTACTTC. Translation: CASSSRTGSSEQYF.

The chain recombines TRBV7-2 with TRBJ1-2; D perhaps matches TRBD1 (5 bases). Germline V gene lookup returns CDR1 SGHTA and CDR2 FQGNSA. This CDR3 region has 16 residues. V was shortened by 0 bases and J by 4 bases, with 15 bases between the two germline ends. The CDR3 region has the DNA TGTGCCAGCAGCTTAGCTCAGGGATCGACCGGCTATGGCTACACCTTC. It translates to CASSLAQGSTGYGYTF.

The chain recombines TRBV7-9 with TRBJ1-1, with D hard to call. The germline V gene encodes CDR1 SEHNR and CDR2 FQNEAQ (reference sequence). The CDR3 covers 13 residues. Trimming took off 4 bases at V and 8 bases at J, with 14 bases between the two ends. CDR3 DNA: TGTGCCAGCAGCTACGCGGACGGACTAGAAGCTTTCTTT. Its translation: CASSYADGLEAFF.

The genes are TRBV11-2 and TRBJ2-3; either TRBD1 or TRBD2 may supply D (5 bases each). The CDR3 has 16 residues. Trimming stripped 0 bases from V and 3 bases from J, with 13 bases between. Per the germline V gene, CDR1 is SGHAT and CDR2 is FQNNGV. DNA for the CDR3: TGTGCCAGCAGCTTAGAACTAGGGGTGCGAACAGATACGCAGTATTTT. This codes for CASSLELGVRTDTQYF. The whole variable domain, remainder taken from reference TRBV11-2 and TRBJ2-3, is EAGVAQSPRYKIIEKRQSVAFWCNPISGHATLYWYQQILGQGPKLLIQFQNNGVVDDSQLPKDRFSAERLKGVDSTLKIQPAKLEDSAVYLCASSLELGVRTDTQYFGPGTRLTVL.